This record covers a single TCR beta chain. The CDR3 spans 16 residues. The germline V and J ends were trimmed by 5 bases and 2 bases, with 13 bases remaining between them. Germline CDR1 is LNHDA and CDR2 is SQIVND (reference sequence). Both 60 Vbeta primers and 13 Jbeta primers went into the PCR. Assay used: immunoSEQ multiplex PCR; TCRdb lists only in-frame clones, some missing. The repertoire holds approximately 170,000 clones, with more than 60% as singletons. The data were obtained in a study of cytomegalovirus exposure and HLA in healthy donors. Sequencing was carried out using PBMCs. This clonotype was sampled from a middle-aged woman in good health and CMV-seropositive. The rearrangement uses TRBV19 and TRBJ2-6, with a weak D call TRBD1 (6 bases). The CDR3, as DNA: TGTGCCAGTAGTGTGACAGGAGTTACTGGGGCCAACGTCCTGACTTTC. It is translated as CASSVTGVTGANVLTF.